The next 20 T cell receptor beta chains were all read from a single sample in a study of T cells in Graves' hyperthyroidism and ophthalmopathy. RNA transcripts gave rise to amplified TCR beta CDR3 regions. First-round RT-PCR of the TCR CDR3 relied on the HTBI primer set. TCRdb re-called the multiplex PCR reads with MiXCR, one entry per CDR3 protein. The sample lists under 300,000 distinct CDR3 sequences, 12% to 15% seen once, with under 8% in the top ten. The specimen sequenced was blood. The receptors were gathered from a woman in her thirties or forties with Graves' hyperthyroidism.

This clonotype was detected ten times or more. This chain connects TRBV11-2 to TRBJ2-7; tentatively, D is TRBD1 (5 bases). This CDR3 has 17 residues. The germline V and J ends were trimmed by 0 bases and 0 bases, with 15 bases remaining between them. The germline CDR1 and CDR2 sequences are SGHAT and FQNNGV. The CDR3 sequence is CASSLEGVWADSYEQYF. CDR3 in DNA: TGTGCCAGCAGCTTAGAAGGGGTTTGGGCAGACTCCTACGAGCAGTACTTC.

CDR3 coding DNA: TGTGCCAGCAGTTTACCCCGGGGGGGTTACTCTGGAAACACCATATATTTT. This translates into CASSLPRGGYSGNTIYF. The chain links TRBV12-3 or TRBV12-4 to TRBJ1-3, with a weak D call TRBD1 (5 bases). The V and J ends lost 2 bases and 0 bases respectively, with 14 bases between them. The CDR3 sequence is 17 residues long.

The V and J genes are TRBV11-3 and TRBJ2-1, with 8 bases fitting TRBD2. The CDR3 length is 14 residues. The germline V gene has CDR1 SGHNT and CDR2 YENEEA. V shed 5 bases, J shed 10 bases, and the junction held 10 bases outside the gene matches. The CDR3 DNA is TGTGCCAGCAGCCCTCAGGCTAGCGGGCGGGAGCAGTTCTTC. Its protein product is CASSPQASGREQFF.

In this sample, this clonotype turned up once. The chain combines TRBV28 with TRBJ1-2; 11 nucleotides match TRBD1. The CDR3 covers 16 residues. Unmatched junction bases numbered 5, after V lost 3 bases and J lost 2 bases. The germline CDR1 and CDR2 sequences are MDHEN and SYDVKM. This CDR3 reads CASSLWTGGANYGYTF. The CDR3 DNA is TGTGCCAGCAGTTTGTGGACAGGGGGCGCGAACTATGGCTACACCTTC.

CDR3 nucleotides: TGTGCCAGCCGGGACAGGGGGCCGATCCCGCCCCAGCATTTT. Translating it yields CASRDRGPIPPQHF. This rearrangement joins TRBV5-8 to TRBJ1-5, with 12 bases fitting TRBD1. Germline CDR1 SGHTS, CDR2 YDEGEE. The CDR3 is made up of 14 amino acids. With V trimmed by 7 bases and J by 9 bases, 8 bases remained unmatched. Combining the CDR3 with reference TRBV5-8 and TRBJ1-5 gives the whole variable domain EAGVTQSPTHLIKTRGQQATLRCSPISGHTSVYWYQQALGLGLQFLLWYDEGEERNRGNFPPRFSGRQFPNYSSELNVNALELEDSALYLCASRDRGPIPPQHFGDGTRLSIL.

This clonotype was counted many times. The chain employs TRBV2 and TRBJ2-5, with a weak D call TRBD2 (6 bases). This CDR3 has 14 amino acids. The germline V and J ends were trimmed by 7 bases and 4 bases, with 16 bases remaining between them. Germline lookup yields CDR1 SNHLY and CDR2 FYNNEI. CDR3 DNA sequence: TGTGCCAGCACCTCCCTCGTGGGAGGAGAGACCCAGTACTTC. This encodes CASTSLVGGETQYF.

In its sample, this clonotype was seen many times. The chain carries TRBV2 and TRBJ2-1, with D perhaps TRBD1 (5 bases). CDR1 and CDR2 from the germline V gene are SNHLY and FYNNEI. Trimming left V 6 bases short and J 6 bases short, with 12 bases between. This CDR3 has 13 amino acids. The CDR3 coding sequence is TGTGCCAGCAGGGAAAATAGGGGCAATGAGCAGTTCTTC. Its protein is CASRENRGNEQFF.

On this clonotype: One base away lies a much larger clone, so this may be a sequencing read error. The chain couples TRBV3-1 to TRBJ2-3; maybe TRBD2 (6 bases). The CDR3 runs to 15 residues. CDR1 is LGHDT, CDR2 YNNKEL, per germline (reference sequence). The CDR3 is CATSHPGSGGDTQYF. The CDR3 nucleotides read TGTGCCACCAGCCACCCCGGCTCCGGGGGAGATACGCAGTATTTT.

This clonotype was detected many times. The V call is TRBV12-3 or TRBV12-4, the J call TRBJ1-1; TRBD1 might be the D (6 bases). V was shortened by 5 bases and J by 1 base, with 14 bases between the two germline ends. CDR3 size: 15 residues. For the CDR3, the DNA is TGTGCCAGCAGTGATAACAGGGTGAGGAACACTGAAGCTTTCTTT. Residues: CASSDNRVRNTEAFF.

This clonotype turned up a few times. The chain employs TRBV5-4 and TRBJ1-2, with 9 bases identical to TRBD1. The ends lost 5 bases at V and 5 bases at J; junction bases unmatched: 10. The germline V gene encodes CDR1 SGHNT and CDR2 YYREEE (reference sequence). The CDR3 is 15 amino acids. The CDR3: CASRALIDRGYGYTF. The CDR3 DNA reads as TGTGCCAGCAGGGCACTCATCGACAGGGGGTATGGCTACACCTTC. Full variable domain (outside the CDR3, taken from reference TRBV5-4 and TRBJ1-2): ETGVTQSPTHLIKTRGQQVTLRCSSQSGHNTVSWYQQALGQGPQFIFQYYREEENGRGNFPPRFSGLQFPNYSSELNVNALELDDSALYLCASRALIDRGYGYTFGSGTRLTVV.

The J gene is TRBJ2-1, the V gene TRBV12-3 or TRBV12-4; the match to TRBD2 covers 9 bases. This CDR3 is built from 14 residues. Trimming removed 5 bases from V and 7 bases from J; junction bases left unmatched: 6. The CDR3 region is CASSVSGRVNEQFF. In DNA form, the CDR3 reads TGTGCCAGCAGTGTTAGCGGGAGAGTTAATGAGCAGTTCTTC.

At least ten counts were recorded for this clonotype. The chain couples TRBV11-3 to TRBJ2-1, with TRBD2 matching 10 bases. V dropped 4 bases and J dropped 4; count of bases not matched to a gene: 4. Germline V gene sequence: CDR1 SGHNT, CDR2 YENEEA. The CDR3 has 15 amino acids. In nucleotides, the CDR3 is TGTGCCAGCAGCTCGAGACTAGCGGGTTACAATGAGCAGTTCTTC. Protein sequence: CASSSRLAGYNEQFF. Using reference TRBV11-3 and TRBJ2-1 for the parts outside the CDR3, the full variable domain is EAGVVQSPRYKIIEKKQPVAFWCNPISGHNTLYWYLQNLGQGPELLIRYENEEAVDDSQLPKDRFSAERLKGVDSTLKIQPAELGDSAVYLCASSSRLAGYNEQFFGPGTRLTVL.

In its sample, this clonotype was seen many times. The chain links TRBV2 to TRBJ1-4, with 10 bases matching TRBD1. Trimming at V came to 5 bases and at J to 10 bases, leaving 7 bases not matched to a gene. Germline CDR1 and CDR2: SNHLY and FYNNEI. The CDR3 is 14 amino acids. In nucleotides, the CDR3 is TGTGCCAGCAGTCCGACAGGGGGCGCGGGAAAACTGTTTTTT. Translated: CASSPTGGAGKLFF.

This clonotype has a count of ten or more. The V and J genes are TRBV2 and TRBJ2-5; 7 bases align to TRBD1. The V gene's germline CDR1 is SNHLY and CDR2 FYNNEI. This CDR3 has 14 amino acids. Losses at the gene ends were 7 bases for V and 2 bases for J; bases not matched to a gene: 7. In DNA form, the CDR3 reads TGTGCCAGCAAAACGAGGGGACAGCAAGAGACCCAGTACTTC. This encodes CASKTRGQQETQYF.

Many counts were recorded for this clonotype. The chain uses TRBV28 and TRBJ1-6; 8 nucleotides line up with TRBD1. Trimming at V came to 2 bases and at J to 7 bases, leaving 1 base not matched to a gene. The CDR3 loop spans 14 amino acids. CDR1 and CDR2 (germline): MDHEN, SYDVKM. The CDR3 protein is CASSLRQGNSPLHF. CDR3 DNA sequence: TGTGCCAGCAGTTTAAGACAGGGGAATTCACCCCTCCACTTT.

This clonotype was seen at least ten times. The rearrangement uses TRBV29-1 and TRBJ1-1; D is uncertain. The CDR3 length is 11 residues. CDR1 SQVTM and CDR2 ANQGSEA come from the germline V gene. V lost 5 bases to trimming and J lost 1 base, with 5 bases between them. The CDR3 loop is CSVWENTEAFF. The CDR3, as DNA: TGCAGCGTTTGGGAGAACACTGAAGCTTTCTTT.

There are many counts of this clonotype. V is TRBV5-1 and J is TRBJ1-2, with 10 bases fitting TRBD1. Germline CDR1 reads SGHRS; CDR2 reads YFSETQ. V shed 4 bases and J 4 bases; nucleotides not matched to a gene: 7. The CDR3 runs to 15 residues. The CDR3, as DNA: TGCGCCAGCAGCGAGGGGACAGGGGTCAGCTATGGCTACACCTTC. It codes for CASSEGTGVSYGYTF.

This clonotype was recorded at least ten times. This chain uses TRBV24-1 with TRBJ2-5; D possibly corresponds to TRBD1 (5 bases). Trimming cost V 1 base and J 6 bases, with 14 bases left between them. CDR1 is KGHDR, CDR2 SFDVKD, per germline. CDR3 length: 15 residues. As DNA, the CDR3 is TGTGCCACCAGTGATTTTAGGAAGGGGATAAAGACCCAGTACTTC. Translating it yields CATSDFRKGIKTQYF.

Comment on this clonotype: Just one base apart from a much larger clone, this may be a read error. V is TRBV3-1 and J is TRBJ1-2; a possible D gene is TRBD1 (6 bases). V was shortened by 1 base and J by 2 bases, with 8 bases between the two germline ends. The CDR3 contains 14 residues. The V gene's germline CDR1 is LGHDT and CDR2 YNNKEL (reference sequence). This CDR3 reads CASSQGGLNYGYTF. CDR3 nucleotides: TGTGCCAGCAGCCAAGGGGGGCTGAACTATGGCTACACCTTC.

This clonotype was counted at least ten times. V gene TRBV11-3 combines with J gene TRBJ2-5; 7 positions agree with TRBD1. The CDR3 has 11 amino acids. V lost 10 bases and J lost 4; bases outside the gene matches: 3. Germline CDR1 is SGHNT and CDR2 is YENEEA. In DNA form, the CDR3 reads TGTGCCATCAGACAGGGAGAGACCCAGTACTTC. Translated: CAIRQGETQYF.